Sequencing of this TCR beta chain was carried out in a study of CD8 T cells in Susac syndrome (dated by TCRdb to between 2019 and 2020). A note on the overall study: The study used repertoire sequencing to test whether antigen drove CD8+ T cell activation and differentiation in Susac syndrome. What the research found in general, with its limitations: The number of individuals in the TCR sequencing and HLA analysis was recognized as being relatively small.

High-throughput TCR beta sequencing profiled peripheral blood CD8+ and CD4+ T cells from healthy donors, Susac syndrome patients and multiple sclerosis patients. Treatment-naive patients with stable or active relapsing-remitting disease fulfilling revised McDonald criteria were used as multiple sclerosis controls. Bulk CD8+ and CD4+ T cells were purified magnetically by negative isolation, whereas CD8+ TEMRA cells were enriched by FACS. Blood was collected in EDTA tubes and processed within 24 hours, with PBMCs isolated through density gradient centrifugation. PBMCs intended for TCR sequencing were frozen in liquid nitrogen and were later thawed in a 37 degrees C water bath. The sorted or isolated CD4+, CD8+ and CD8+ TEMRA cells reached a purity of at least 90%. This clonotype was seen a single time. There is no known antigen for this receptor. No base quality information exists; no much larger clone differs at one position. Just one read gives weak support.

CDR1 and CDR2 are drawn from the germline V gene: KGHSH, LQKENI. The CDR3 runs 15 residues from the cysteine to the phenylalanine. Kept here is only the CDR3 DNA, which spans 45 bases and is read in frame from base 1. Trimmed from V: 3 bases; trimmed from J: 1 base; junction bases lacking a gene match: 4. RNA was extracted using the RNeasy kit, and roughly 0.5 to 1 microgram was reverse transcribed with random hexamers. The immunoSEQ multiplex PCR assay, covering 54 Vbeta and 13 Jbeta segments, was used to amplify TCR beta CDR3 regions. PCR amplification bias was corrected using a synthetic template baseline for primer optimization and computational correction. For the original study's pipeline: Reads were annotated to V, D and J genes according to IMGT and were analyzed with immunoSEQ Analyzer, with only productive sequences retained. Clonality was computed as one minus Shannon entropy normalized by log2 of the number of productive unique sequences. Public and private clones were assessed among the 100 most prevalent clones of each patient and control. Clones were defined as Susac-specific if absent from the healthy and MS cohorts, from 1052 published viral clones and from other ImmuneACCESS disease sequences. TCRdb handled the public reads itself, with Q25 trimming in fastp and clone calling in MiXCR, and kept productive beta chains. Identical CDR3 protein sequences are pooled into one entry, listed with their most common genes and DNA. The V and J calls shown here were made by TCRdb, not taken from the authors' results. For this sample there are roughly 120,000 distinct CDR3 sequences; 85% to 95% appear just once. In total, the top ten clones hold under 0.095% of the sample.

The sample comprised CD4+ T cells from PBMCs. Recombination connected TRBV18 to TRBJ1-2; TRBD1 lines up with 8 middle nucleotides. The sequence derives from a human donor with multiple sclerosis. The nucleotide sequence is TGTGCCAGCTCACCCCTCGACAGGGGTAACTATGGCTACACCTTC. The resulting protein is CASSPLDRGNYGYTF.